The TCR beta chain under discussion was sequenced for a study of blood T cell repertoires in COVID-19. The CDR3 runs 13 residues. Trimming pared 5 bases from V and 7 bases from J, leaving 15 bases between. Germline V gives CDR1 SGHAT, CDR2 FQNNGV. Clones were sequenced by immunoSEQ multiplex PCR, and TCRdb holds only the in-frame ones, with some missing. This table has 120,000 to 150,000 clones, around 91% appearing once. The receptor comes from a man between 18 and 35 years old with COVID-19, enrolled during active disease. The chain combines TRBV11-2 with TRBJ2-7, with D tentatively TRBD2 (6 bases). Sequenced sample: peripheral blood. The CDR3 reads CASSDGGVWEQYF. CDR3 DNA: TGTGCCAGCAGCGACGGAGGGGTCTGGGAGCAGTACTTC.